This passage covers 28 T cell receptor beta chains from one sample sequenced in a study of cytomegalovirus exposure and HLA in healthy donors. With 60 Vbeta and 13 Jbeta primers, the PCR was carried out. Sequenced by immunoSEQ multiplex PCR; TCRdb stores in-frame clones only, minus some. The table has 100,000 to 150,000 clones, roughly 83% seen once; the top ten hold roughly 20%. The sample was PBMCs. The source of these receptors is a man aged 18 to 30 in good health and CMV-seropositive.

This clone was counted once. The chain is built from TRBV27 and TRBJ2-7, with TRBD1 matching over 8 bases. V shed 4 bases, J shed 5 bases, and the junction held 7 bases outside the gene matches. This CDR3 is 14 amino acids long. The germline V gene encodes CDR1 MNHEY and CDR2 SMNVEV (reference sequence). This CDR3 is CASSSDRGSNEQYF. CDR3 nucleotide sequence: TGTGCCAGCAGTTCCGACAGGGGTTCCAACGAGCAGTACTTC.

J is TRBJ2-1 and V is TRBV29-1; perhaps TRBD1 as D (6 bases). V shed 5 bases and J shed 10 bases, with 15 bases lying between them. Germline CDR1 is SQVTM and CDR2 is ANQGSEA. The CDR3 length is 12 residues. CDR3 sequence (DNA): TGCAGCGTTAATCCTCGGGACACAGAGCAGTTCTTC. Translated: CSVNPRDTEQFF.

The chain recombines TRBV7-2 with TRBJ2-7, with 10 bases fitting TRBD1. Trimming took 3 bases from V and 2 from J; bases not matched to a gene: 7. The CDR3 is 16 amino acids. The germline V gene has CDR1 SGHTA and CDR2 FQGNSA. The CDR3 region is CASSFGQGVITYEQYF. The CDR3, as DNA: TGTGCCAGCAGCTTTGGACAGGGGGTAATAACCTACGAGCAGTACTTC.

The rearrangement uses TRBV5-1 and TRBJ2-2; 8 bases are shared with TRBD2. From germline, CDR1 is SGHRS and CDR2 YFSETQ. The J segment lost 2 bases and the V segment lost 1 base, leaving 4 bases of the junction unmatched. This CDR3 has 16 residues. The CDR3 here is CASSLWTSSNTGELFF. CDR3 in DNA: TGCGCCAGCAGCTTGTGGACTAGCTCCAACACCGGGGAGCTGTTTTTT.

This clone occurred once. The chain joins TRBV30 to TRBJ1-6; 7 bases agree with TRBD1. Per germline, CDR1 GTSNPN and CDR2 SVGIG (reference sequence). The CDR3 has 15 amino acids. After removal of 3 bases from V and 0 bases from J, the junction contained 2 bases not matched to a gene. DNA for the CDR3: TGTGCCTGGAGGGCAGGGGGCTCCTATAATTCACCCCTCCACTTT. Amino acids: CAWRAGGSYNSPLHF.

The J gene is TRBJ1-5, the V gene TRBV9, with D perhaps matching TRBD1 (6 bases). CDR1 and CDR2 from the germline V gene are SGDLS and YYNGEE. V was trimmed by 0 bases and J by 4 bases, leaving 11 bases between them. The CDR3 runs to 15 residues. The CDR3 is CASSVEVGANQPQHF. For the CDR3, the DNA is TGTGCCAGCAGCGTAGAGGTGGGGGCAAATCAGCCCCAGCATTTT.

The chain combines TRBV7-9 with TRBJ1-6; 7 bases line up with TRBD1. The CDR3 runs to 18 residues. Germline V lookup: CDR1 SEHNR, CDR2 FQNEAQ (reference sequence). V shed 5 bases, J shed 0 bases, and the junction held 10 bases outside the gene matches. The CDR3 DNA follows: TGTGCCAGCAGCGCCGAGGGGGCCCTTAGCTCCTATAATTCACCCCTCCACTTT. It encodes CASSAEGALSSYNSPLHF.

The DNA of the CDR3 is TGCGCCAGCAGCCAAGGTTGGGGACAAGGACTCTACAATGAGCAGTTCTTC. It translates to CASSQGWGQGLYNEQFF. The chain combines TRBV5-1 with TRBJ2-1; perhaps TRBD1 as D (6 bases). The CDR3 extends over 17 amino acids. The ends were cut back, 4 bases at V and 3 bases at J, with 20 bases in the middle. CDR1 is SGHRS, CDR2 YFSETQ, per germline.

The chain links TRBV5-1 to TRBJ1-1; no clear D. Germline CDR1 is SGHRS and CDR2 is YFSETQ. V was clipped by 4 bases and J by 0 bases, with 7 bases between them. CDR3 length: 13 amino acids. CDR3 DNA sequence: TGCGCCAGCAGCCTTCTCGTGAACACTGAAGCTTTCTTT. Encoded protein: CASSLLVNTEAFF.

The chain employs TRBV5-4 and TRBJ2-3; tentatively, D is TRBD2 (6 bases). CDR1 is SGHNT, CDR2 YYREEE, per germline (reference sequence). The V end was cut by 2 bases, the J end by 0 bases, with 13 bases between. This CDR3 has 16 residues. This CDR3 reads CASSLLGGASTDTQYF. CDR3 nucleotide sequence: TGTGCCAGCAGCTTATTGGGCGGGGCCAGCACAGATACGCAGTATTTT.

This clone was seen once. The chain has TRBV7-2 and TRBJ1-2; possibly TRBD1 for D (5 bases). Germline lookup yields CDR1 SGHTA and CDR2 FQGNSA. The CDR3 runs to 16 residues. With 2 bases removed from V and 8 bases from J, the gap between germline ends came to 21 bases. CDR3 protein: CASSLTRDSATYGYTF. The CDR3 nucleotides read TGTGCCAGCAGCTTAACTCGAGACAGTGCGACTTACGGCTACACCTTC.

The gene calls are TRBV11-3 and TRBJ1-4; D gene ambiguous. The CDR3 runs 16 residues. CDR1 SGHNT and CDR2 YENEEA come from the germline V gene. V lost 4 bases, J lost 4 bases, and 16 bases lay in between. The CDR3, as DNA: TGTGCCAGCAGCTCATACCGACACTGGTATAATGAAAAACTGTTTTTT. This encodes CASSSYRHWYNEKLFF.

The rearrangement joins TRBV29-1 to TRBJ2-5; D might be TRBD2 (7 bases). CDR3 length equals 17 residues. Germline V gene lookup returns CDR1 SQVTM and CDR2 ANQGSEA. V lost 7 bases, J lost 1 base, and 25 bases lay in between. CDR3 sequence (DNA): TGCAGCGCTGCCGCGGGACTACGGTCGGGGGCCCAAGAGACCCAGTACTTC. It codes for CSAAAGLRSGAQETQYF.

This chain joins TRBV9 and TRBJ1-1; D remains unclear. The CDR3 extends over 13 amino acids. The germline gives CDR1 SGDLS, CDR2 YYNGEE. The V gene lost 4 bases and the J gene lost 3 bases, with 10 bases spanning the gap. The CDR3 bases are TGTGCCAGCAGCCCTCGCGGGGACACTGAAGCTTTCTTT. It is translated as CASSPRGDTEAFF.

This clone has a single count. The chain links TRBV5-8 to TRBJ1-1; perhaps TRBD1 as D (6 bases). The CDR3 extends over 16 amino acids. V lost 0 bases, J lost 3 bases, and 15 bases lay in between. Per the germline V gene, CDR1 is SGHTS and CDR2 is YDEGEE. DNA for the CDR3: TGTGCCAGCAGCTTGGGCCTCGAGGGGGAACACACTGAAGCTTTCTTT. Its protein product is CASSLGLEGEHTEAFF.

The chain employs TRBV30 and TRBJ1-5; TRBD1 agrees at 8 bases. Germline CDR1 GTSNPN, CDR2 SVGIG (reference sequence). V was pared by 1 base and J by 3 bases, with 2 bases of the junction left unmatched. The CDR3 is made up of 14 amino acids. This CDR3 reads CAWSGDRLNQPQHF. The CDR3 coding sequence is TGTGCCTGGAGTGGGGACAGGCTCAATCAGCCCCAGCATTTT.

V and J are TRBV19 and TRBJ1-5; weak D call: TRBD1 (5 bases). This CDR3 contains 16 residues. Germline CDR1 LNHDA, CDR2 SQIVND (reference sequence). V lost 5 bases to trimming and J lost 0 bases, with 14 bases between them. The DNA of the CDR3 is TGTGCCAGTAGTCTACCGACAGTTTATAGCAATCAGCCCCAGCATTTT. Translating gives CASSLPTVYSNQPQHF. Full variable domain (remainder filled in from reference TRBV19 and TRBJ1-5): DGGITQSPKYLFRKEGQNVTLSCEQNLNHDAMYWYRQDPGQGLRLIYYSQIVNDFQKGDIAEGYSVSREKKESFPLTVTSAQKNPTAFYLCASSLPTVYSNQPQHFGDGTRLSIL.

The rearrangement links TRBV7-3 to TRBJ2-3; 8 bases match TRBD2. Germline CDR1 and CDR2: SGHTA and FQGTGA. The trim removed 11 bases at V and 6 bases at J, leaving 16 bases unmatched. This CDR3 is 15 amino acids long. The CDR3 DNA reads as TGTGCCTCAGGGGCCAGCGGGGGATCCGGGGATACGCAGTATTTT. Translated: CASGASGGSGDTQYF.

The rearrangement links TRBV2 to TRBJ1-4, with D unresolved. The CDR3 spans 14 residues. V lost 5 bases, J lost 0 bases, and 7 bases lay in between. Germline V lookup: CDR1 SNHLY, CDR2 FYNNEI. Here the CDR3 reads CASSTEATNEKLFF. CDR3 nucleotide sequence: TGTGCCAGCAGTACTGAAGCAACTAATGAAAAACTGTTTTTT.

The V call is TRBV28, the J call TRBJ2-4, with TRBD2 as a possible D gene (7 bases). Trimming pared 8 bases from V and 6 bases from J, leaving 14 bases between. Germline lookup yields CDR1 MDHEN and CDR2 SYDVKM. The CDR3 extends over 13 amino acids. The CDR3 sequence: CASGGGGVNIQYF. DNA of the CDR3: TGTGCCAGCGGGGGGGGCGGGGTAAACATTCAGTACTTC.

V gene TRBV6-5 combines with J gene TRBJ2-5; 7 nucleotides match TRBD1. CDR1 and CDR2 (germline): MNHEY, SVGAGI. The junction had 14 bases not matched to a gene; V was cut back by 8 bases and J by 5 bases. The CDR3 totals 15 residues. The CDR3 coding sequence is TGTGCCAGCCGTCAGTCCGGGACAGTTCGGGAGACCCAGTACTTC. Its translation is CASRQSGTVRETQYF.

The chain employs TRBV25-1 and TRBJ1-2; TRBD1 aligns across 8 bases. After removal of 6 bases from V and 5 bases from J, the junction contained 8 bases not matched to a gene. The CDR3 consists of 14 residues. Germline V gene lookup returns CDR1 MGHDK and CDR2 SYGVNS. The CDR3 region has the DNA TGTGCCAGCAGAGAGGGACAGGAGGTTTATGGCTACACCTTC. Its protein product is CASREGQEVYGYTF.

The CDR3 region is CAWSSGDIYGYTF. CDR3 nucleotides: TGTGCCTGGAGTTCAGGGGACATCTATGGCTACACCTTC. V and J are TRBV30 and TRBJ1-2; possible D gene TRBD1, 6 bases. V was shortened by 2 bases and J by 4 bases, with 11 bases between the two germline ends. The CDR3 loop spans 13 amino acids. In germline, CDR1 is GTSNPN, CDR2 SVGIG (reference sequence). Full variable domain (outside the CDR3, taken from reference TRBV30 and TRBJ1-2): SQTIHQWPATLVQPVGSPLSLECTVEGTSNPNLYWYRQAAGRGLQLLFYSVGIGQISSEVPQNLSASRPQDRQFILSSKKLLLSDSGFYLCAWSSGDIYGYTFGSGTRLTVV.

The genes are TRBV21-1 and TRBJ2-2; TRBD1, as called in the table, went unchecked against the DNA. TRBV21-1 is a recognized pseudogene. This CDR3 region has 16 residues. The DNA for the CDR3 is TGTGCCAGCAGCAAACTACAGGAAAAGAGCACCGGGGAGCTGTTTTTT. Translation: CASSKLQEKSTGELFF.

The chain recombines TRBV5-4 with TRBJ1-6, with 10 bases that match TRBD1. With 7 bases clipped from V and 0 bases from J, the junction kept 7 bases outside the gene matches. CDR1 SGHNT and CDR2 YYREEE come from the germline V gene (reference sequence). This CDR3 contains 17 residues. The CDR3 here is CASADRGFSSYNSPLHF. The DNA of the CDR3 is TGTGCCAGCGCGGACAGGGGGTTTAGCTCCTATAATTCACCCCTCCACTTT.

The chain carries TRBV29-1 and TRBJ1-1; D remains ambiguous. V lost 7 bases to trimming and J lost 4 bases, with 13 bases between them. Germline V lookup: CDR1 SQVTM, CDR2 ANQGSEA. The CDR3 consists of 12 residues. Written as DNA, the CDR3 is TGCAGCGGCCTTGGTCGGGGCACTGAAGCTTTCTTT. It yields the protein CSGLGRGTEAFF.

The chain joins TRBV10-3 to TRBJ1-1; TRBD1 might be the D (6 bases). The CDR3 extends over 12 amino acids. The V end lost 8 bases, the J end lost 9 bases, and 16 bases lay between the germline ends. Per germline, CDR1 ENHRY and CDR2 SYGVKD. CDR3: CAIEGGTGQAFF. As DNA, the CDR3 is TGTGCCATCGAGGGGGGGACCGGACAAGCTTTCTTT.

The chain uses TRBV5-1 and TRBJ1-4; 8 nucleotides align to TRBD1. Germline loops: CDR1 SGHRS, CDR2 YFSETQ. This CDR3 is built from 15 residues. After removal of 2 bases from V and 2 bases from J, the junction contained 2 bases not matched to a gene. CDR3 in DNA: TGCGCCAGCAGCTTTCAGGGGGCTACTAATGAAAAACTGTTTTTT. Its translation: CASSFQGATNEKLFF.